This T cell receptor beta chain was obtained from a study of T cell responses to AZD1222 COVID-19 vaccine. This clone was recorded only once. Its specificity is not known. Some clones are missing from TCRdb's copy, which holds only in-frame ones; the method was immunoSEQ multiplex PCR. Of around 80,000 clones listed, about four fifths are singletons. General study points: Spike was spanned by vaccine-associated CD4 TCRs, with dominance at 160-218 and 743-854.

The trim removed 2 bases at V and 5 bases at J, leaving 6 bases unmatched. The germline gives CDR1 SGDLS, CDR2 YYNGEE. The length of the CDR3 is 15 residues. This clonotype originated in an adult who received the AZD1222 COVID-19 vaccine. The V gene is TRBV9, the J gene TRBJ1-2; TRBD1 matches at 10 bases. The sequencing here drew on peripheral blood, taken 28 days after the second AZD1222 dose. CDR3 in DNA: TGTGCCAGCAGCGTCGGGACAGGGGATAGTTATGGCTACACCTTC. Translated: CASSVGTGDSYGYTF.